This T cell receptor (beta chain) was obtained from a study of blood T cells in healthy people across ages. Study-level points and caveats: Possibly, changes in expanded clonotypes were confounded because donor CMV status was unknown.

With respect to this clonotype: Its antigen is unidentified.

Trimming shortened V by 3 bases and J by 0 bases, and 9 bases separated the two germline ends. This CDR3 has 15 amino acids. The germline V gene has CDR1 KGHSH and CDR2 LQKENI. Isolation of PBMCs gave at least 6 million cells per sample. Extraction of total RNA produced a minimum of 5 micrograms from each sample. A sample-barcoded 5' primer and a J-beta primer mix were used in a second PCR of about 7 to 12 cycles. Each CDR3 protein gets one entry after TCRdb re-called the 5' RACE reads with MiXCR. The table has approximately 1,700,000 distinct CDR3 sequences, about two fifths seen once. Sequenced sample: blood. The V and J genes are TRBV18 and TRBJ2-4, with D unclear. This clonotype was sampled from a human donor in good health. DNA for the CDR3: TGTGCCAGCTCACCCGGTCCGCTAGCCAAAAACATTCAGTACTTC. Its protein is CASSPGPLAKNIQYF. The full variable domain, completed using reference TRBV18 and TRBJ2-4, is NAGVMQNPRHLVRRRGQEARLRCSPMKGHSHVYWYRQLPEEGLKFMVYLQKENIIDESGMPKERFSAEFPKEGPSILRIQQVVRGDSAAYFCASSPGPLAKNIQYFGAGTRLSVL.